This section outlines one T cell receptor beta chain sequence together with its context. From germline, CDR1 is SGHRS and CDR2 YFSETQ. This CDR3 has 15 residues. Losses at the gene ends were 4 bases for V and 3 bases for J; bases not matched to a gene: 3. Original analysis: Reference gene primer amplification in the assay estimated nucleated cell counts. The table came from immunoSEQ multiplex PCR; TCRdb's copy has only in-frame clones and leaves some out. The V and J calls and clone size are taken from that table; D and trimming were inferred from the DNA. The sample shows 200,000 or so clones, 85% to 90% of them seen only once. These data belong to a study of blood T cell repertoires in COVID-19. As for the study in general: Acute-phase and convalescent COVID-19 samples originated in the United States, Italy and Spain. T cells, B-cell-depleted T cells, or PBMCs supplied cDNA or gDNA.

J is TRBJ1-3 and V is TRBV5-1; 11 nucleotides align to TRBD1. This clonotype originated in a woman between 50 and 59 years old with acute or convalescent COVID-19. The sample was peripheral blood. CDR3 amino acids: CASSMGQGVGNTIYF. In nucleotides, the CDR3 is TGCGCCAGCAGCATGGGACAGGGGGTTGGAAACACCATATATTTT.